This TCR beta chain was sequenced during a study of T cell responses to AZD1222 COVID-19 vaccine. Study-wide context: Combined were second doses at about 4 or about 12 weeks. General study points: Across the whole spike, CD4 TCRs peaked at regions 160-218 and 743-854. Reportedly, close to half of spike-specific TCRs are directed against unmutated variant regions. Spike-specific TCR breadth and depth both grew after two AZD1222 doses.

Points on this clone: Its antigen is still unknown.

Measured with immunoSEQ multiplex PCR; TCRdb has only the in-frame clones, and not every one. The sample carries under 110,000 clones, roughly nine tenths recorded once. Germline CDR1 is ENHRY and CDR2 is SYGVKD. V gave up 2 bases and J gave up 6 bases; unmatched junction bases: 8. This CDR3 has 16 amino acids. This rearrangement joins TRBV10-3 to TRBJ1-4, with 8 bases that match TRBD1. Sample: peripheral blood, taken on day 0 of AZD1222 vaccination. The TCR comes from an adult in good health. CDR3 region: CAISENAGTGYEKLFF. The DNA of the CDR3 is TGTGCCATCAGTGAGAACGCCGGGACAGGATATGAAAAACTGTTTTTT.